These 7 T cell receptor beta chains were all obtained from the same sample, sequenced in a study of blood T cell repertoires in COVID-19. TCRdb's copy holds only in-frame clones and misses some; the assay was immunoSEQ multiplex PCR. The sample records hundreds of thousands of clones, roughly 89% being singletons. Source material: PBMCs or T cells enriched from blood (not recorded which). These receptors originate from a woman in her 30s who had recovered from COVID-19.

The V gene is TRBV10-3, the J gene TRBJ1-1; 11 nucleotides match TRBD1. Germline V lookup: CDR1 ENHRY, CDR2 SYGVKD. J was trimmed by 5 bases and V by 4 bases; bases with no gene match: 15. The CDR3 runs to 18 residues. This CDR3 reads CAISALPRTGGGRTEAFF. The CDR3 coding sequence is TGTGCCATCAGTGCGCTTCCCCGGACAGGGGGCGGAAGAACTGAAGCTTTCTTT.

The V gene is TRBV7-9, the J gene TRBJ1-4; 10 positions agree with TRBD1. V lost 8 bases and J lost 8; bases outside the gene matches: 8. Germline V gene data show CDR1 as SEHNR and CDR2 as FQNEAQ (reference sequence). CDR3 size: 14 residues. CDR3 sequence (DNA): TGTGCCAGCGGTAAGGGGACAGGGGACGAAAAACTGTTTTTT. Residues: CASGKGTGDEKLFF.

The chain's CDR3 is CASSPQGNGEKLFF. The CDR3, as DNA: TGTGCCAGCTCACCCCAGGGGAACGGTGAAAAACTGTTTTTT. The chain uses TRBV18 and TRBJ1-4; weak D call: TRBD1 (6 bases). The CDR3 is 14 amino acids. CDR1 and CDR2 (germline): KGHSH, LQKENI. Trimming removed 3 bases at V and 7 bases at J, with 12 bases between.

This clone appeared a few times. This chain connects TRBV18 to TRBJ1-5; no reliable D call. Per the germline V gene, CDR1 is KGHSH and CDR2 is LQKENI. The CDR3 totals 13 residues. Deletions cut 5 bases from V and 4 bases from J, with 9 bases between. The chain's CDR3 is CASSGPENQPQHF. The CDR3 coding sequence is TGTGCCAGCTCAGGGCCAGAAAATCAGCCCCAGCATTTT.

The chain uses TRBV4-2 and TRBJ1-2; D remains ambiguous. CDR1 and CDR2 from the germline V gene are LGHNA and YNFKEQ. V dropped 3 bases and J dropped 4 bases, with 12 bases sitting between them. The CDR3 extends over 14 amino acids. For the CDR3, the DNA is TGTGCCAGCAGCCAGGTTCGGACTATCTATGGCTACACCTTC. Its translation: CASSQVRTIYGYTF.

The J gene is TRBJ1-1, the V gene TRBV9; D possibly corresponds to TRBD1 (6 bases). The germline V gene encodes CDR1 SGDLS and CDR2 YYNGEE. V gave up 3 bases and J gave up 1 base, with 16 bases separating them. The length of the CDR3 is 16 residues. The CDR3 DNA reads TGTGCCAGCAGCGACGGTAACAGGGATGGGAACACTGAAGCTTTCTTT. Translating it yields CASSDGNRDGNTEAFF.

V usage is TRBV18 and J usage is TRBJ2-1; D might be TRBD1 (5 bases). Per the germline V gene, CDR1 is KGHSH and CDR2 is LQKENI. This CDR3 spans 15 amino acids. Between the trimmed V and J ends, which lost 3 bases and 4 bases, there was a span of 13 bases. The CDR3 loop is CASSPGLNEYNEQFF. In DNA form, the CDR3 reads TGTGCCAGCTCACCGGGGCTCAACGAATACAATGAGCAGTTCTTC.